The clone carrying this TCR beta chain was counted between two and nine times. Antigen: not known. Trimming left V 0 bases short and J 5 bases short, with 13 bases between. Per germline, CDR1 LGHNA and CDR2 YSLEER. This CDR3 is 16 amino acids long. Scientists made TCR beta libraries using quantitative 5'-RACE with molecular barcodes. TCRdb processed the 5' RACE reads anew with MiXCR; each CDR3 protein has one entry. This table has about 130,000 distinct CDR3 sequences, roughly 6.6% appearing once. The record originates from a study of CD8 T cells in ankylosing spondylitis. Regarding the study as a whole: A TCR beta motif of under ten highly homologous variants appeared characteristic of ankylosing spondylitis blood. Disease-linked clones bore a CD8+ phenotype and were relatively rare in peripheral blood. Clones tied to disease were said to be significantly enriched in matched ankylosing spondylitis synovial fluid.

The rearrangement uses TRBV4-3 and TRBJ2-2; no clear D. This receptor was obtained from a female donor with ankylosing spondylitis or in good health (not recorded which). Sequenced input: blood, either unsorted or a sorted T cell fraction (not recorded which). The CDR3 is CASSQDHPTVTGELFF. The DNA for the CDR3 is TGCGCCAGCAGCCAAGATCACCCCACCGTGACCGGGGAGCTGTTTTTT.